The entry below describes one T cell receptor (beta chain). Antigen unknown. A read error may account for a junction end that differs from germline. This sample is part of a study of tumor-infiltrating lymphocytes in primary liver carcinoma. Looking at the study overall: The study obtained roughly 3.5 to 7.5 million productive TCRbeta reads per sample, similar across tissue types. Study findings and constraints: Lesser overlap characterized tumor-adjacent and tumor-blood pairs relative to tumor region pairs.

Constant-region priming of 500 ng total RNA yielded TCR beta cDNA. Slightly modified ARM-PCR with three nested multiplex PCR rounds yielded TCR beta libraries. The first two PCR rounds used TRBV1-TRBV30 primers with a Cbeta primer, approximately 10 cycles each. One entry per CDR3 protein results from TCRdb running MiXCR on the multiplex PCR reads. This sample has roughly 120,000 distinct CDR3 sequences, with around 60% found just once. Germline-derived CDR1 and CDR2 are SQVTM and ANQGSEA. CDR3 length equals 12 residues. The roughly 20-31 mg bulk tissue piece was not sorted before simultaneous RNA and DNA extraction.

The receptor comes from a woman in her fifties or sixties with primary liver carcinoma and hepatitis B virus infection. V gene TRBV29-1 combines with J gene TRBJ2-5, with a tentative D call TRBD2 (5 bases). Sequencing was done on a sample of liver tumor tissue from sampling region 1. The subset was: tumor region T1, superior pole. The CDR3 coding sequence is TGCAGCGTTGACCGGGGAGAAGAGAACCAGTACTTC. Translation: CSVDRGEENQYF. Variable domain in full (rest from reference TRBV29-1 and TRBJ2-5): SAVISQKPSRDICQRGTSLTIQCQVDSQVTMMFWYRQQPGQSLTLIATANQGSEATYESGFVIDKFPISRPNLTFSTLTVSNMSPEDSSIYLCSVDRGEENQYFGPGTRLLVL.